These T cell receptor beta chains were read from a single sample in a study of T cell responses to AZD1222 COVID-19 vaccine. Repertoires were generated with immunoSEQ multiplex PCR, while TCRdb's copy carries only in-frame clones and drops some. The sample carries about 140,000 clones, just under 95% recorded once. The starting material was peripheral blood, obtained after recovery from COVID-19. The receptors were gathered from an adult who had recovered from COVID-19. Both conserved end residues are part of each CDR3. Not every row has a clone size; where given, it reads once, few, many or a size class.

v_call clone_size cdr3_aa
TRBV6-5 . CASSMDRATDTQYF
TRBV7-6 . CASSSTSSPLKSEQYF
TRBV28 . CASSKADTQYF
TRBV6-1 . CASSAGAPSSGNTIYF
TRBV5-1 . CASSLAIMGQGATYEQYF
TRBV5-1 . CATRGAVGEQYF
TRBV5-8 . CASSLGGTSSDTQYF
TRBV19 once CASSSLDRMNEAFF
TRBV28 . CASSSGQGDYGYTF
TRBV19 few CASSRTGDYNSPLHF
TRBV6-5 . CASSLPSQETQYF
TRBV13 . CASSFGQGQYF
TRBV18 once CASSAQKNPTGVSYGYTF
TRBV19 . CASSIDGTAGYSYEQYF
TRBV5-1 . CASSLGRAKETQYF
TRBV19 . CAGRGNYGYTF
TRBV7-8 . CASSPGTSGRALGLKSSYNEQFF
TRBV10-3 once CAISGGAPTLSGEQFF
TRBV5-4 . CASSLRGGSGANVLTF
TRBV5-1 few CASSLIEKNTEAFF
TRBV6-5 . CAGGRDQETQYF
TRBV18 . CASSKERTSGFYEQYF
TRBV9 . CASTRNRPDRVTLSPLHF
TRBV19 . CASSQGNEQFF
TRBV3-1/TRBV3-2 . CASSADRVNQPQHF
TRBV6-1 . CASSESRTEQYF
TRBV2 . CASGRQEWLETQYF
TRBV28 once CASKPGQARGNTIYF
TRBV24-1 . CATSDFENTGELFF
TRBV7-2 . CASSLGTAGNTIYF
TRBV5-6 . CASSSPTDTQYF
TRBV14 . CASSQPGQGYGELFF
TRBV5-6 . CASSRRTGAPNYGYTF
TRBV7-3 . CASSPPQVSGGRATGELFF
TRBV15 . CATSRGAGNYEQYF
TRBV27 . CASSPAVRVGSFYGYTF
TRBV3-1/TRBV3-2 . CASSMQGKTQYF
TRBV3-1/TRBV3-2 . CASSLRTELVGNIQYF
TRBV27 . CASSMAGTGPPYEQYF
TRBV28 . CATSQGSSGNTEAFF
TRBV20-1 . CSASASGRRLYEQYF
TRBV28 . CASTPYTGNTIYF
TRBV27 . CASSLSGVGLYEQYF
TRBV10-3 . CAISDGLAGGNTGELFF
TRBV19 . CASSTSSGPYNEQFF
TRBV27 . CGLLKPKNTIYF
TRBV5-5 . CASSLLSPGEQYF
TRBV6-5 few CASRGVSGNTIYF
TRBV6-4 once CASSDSRGQEGYTF
TRBV12-3/TRBV12-4 . CASSLTLSLHF
TRBV6-5 once CASGALREGKYGYTF
TRBV28 . CASRLFLEDEQYF
TRBV25-1 . CASSRGWNYGYTF
TRBV2 . CASRPGAGELFF
TRBV15 . CATSLGSADTQYF
TRBV12-3/TRBV12-4 . CASGEQSYEQYF
TRBV5-1 . CASSSSKDSGTGVTDTQYF
TRBV9 . CASSLSRDTNYGYTF
TRBV19 . CASSIGPGGVNEQFF